This T cell receptor beta chain emerged from a study of cytomegalovirus exposure and HLA in healthy donors (dated by TCRdb to about 2017). As for the study more broadly: According to a later analysis, the 120 or so validation repertoires were produced on the same platform as the approximately 690 repertoires of the first cohort. Besides the first cohort of 550 to 750 subjects, a separate validation cohort made up of 90 to 150 different subjects was used. The study was designed to test whether signatures of past pathogen exposure could be identified by cataloging public T cell receptors. High-throughput TCR immunosequencing, statistical association of individual TCRs with disease status, and machine learning were combined to predict cytomegalovirus infection status.

A note on this clone: Its antigen is not yet known. One base away there is no much larger clone; base qualities are not given.

Here is what the overall study found, with its caveats: In both the original and validation cohorts, the classifier was reported to diagnose cytomegalovirus status with high specificity and sensitivity. It was suggested by the authors that the approach could potentially be generalized to other disease states and immunological phenotypes. The study listed approximately 150 TCR beta chains as associated with cytomegalovirus. The validation cohort had no HLA typing available for a later analysis, so co-occurrence within that cohort was assessed over all 110 or so repertoires. A few of the identified cytomegalovirus-associated TCR beta chains were confirmed in vitro to be specific for cytomegalovirus antigens. Of the cluster scores, roughly 93% were above 0 in a later analysis, which found that TCRs clustered in the first cohort also tended to co-occur in the 130 or so validation repertoires. Most TCR sequences were seen in very few donors, while some public TCRs were found in many individuals.

CDR1 and CDR2, looked up from the germline V gene, are SGDLS and YYNGEE. At the junction V is shortened by 3 bases and J by 4 bases; bases outside the gene matches: 9. The CDR3, cysteine through phenylalanine, is 15 amino acids long. Only CDR3 DNA is held: 45 bases, read in frame from base 1. To prepare the library, the immunoSEQ multiplex PCR assay was applied. As for how the authors treated the data: A statistical classification framework was developed to diagnose cytomegalovirus status using the catalog of TCR beta chain sequences. TCRdb re-hosts the immuneACCESS table, in-frame sequences only. Its copies lack some clones; in the studies checked, an unresolved V gene accounts for under half of them, and the cause for the rest is not known. The D gene and trimming were derived from the DNA, and the V and J assignments and clone size from that table. Present in this sample are about 280,000 clones, 85% to 90% of which were seen just once. Around 0.9% of the sample comes from the top ten.

The donors belonged to the validation cohort of around 130 subjects, which was separate from the roughly 670-subject first cohort. The source is a woman in her late teens or twenties in good health and CMV-seronegative. The chain employs TRBV9 and TRBJ1-1, with 7 junctional bases fitting TRBD1. Sequenced sample: PBMCs. The nucleotide sequence reads as follows: TGTGCCAGCAGCGCCGGGACAGCTAGGAGCACTGAAGCTTTCTTT. It translates as CASSAGTARSTEAFF.